A selection of T cell receptor beta chains follows, all from one sample in a study of cytomegalovirus exposure and HLA in healthy donors. Sequenced by immunoSEQ multiplex PCR; TCRdb stores in-frame clones only, minus some. This sample carries roughly 78,000 clones, with 4% to 6% going to the ten biggest clones. Sequenced: PBMCs. These receptors originate from a middle-aged man in good health and CMV-seronegative. Both conserved end residues are part of each CDR3. A D gene is named only where the DNA matches it firmly.

cdr3_aa: CASSVGGLDYTF; cdr3_nt: TGTGCCAGCAGCGTAGGGGGGCTGGACTACACCTTC; j_call: TRBJ1-2; cdr3_length: 12; v_call: TRBV9; d_call: -
cdr3_aa: CASSPFPVRATTYEQYF; cdr3_nt: TGTGCCAGCTCACCGTTTCCCGTGAGGGCCACCACCTACGAGCAGTACTTC; j_call: TRBJ2-7; cdr3_length: 17; v_call: TRBV18; d_call: -
cdr3_aa: CASSLEQGVIVRNEQFF; cdr3_nt: TGTGCCAGCAGCTTAGAACAGGGAGTAATAGTGCGCAATGAGCAGTTCTTC; j_call: TRBJ2-1; cdr3_length: 17; v_call: TRBV11-2; d_call: -
cdr3_aa: CASSLLDREAFF; cdr3_nt: TGCGCCAGCAGCTTACTCGACAGGGAAGCTTTCTTT; j_call: TRBJ1-1; cdr3_length: 12; v_call: TRBV5-1; d_call: -
cdr3_aa: CASSLTNPGGLLEAFF; cdr3_nt: TGTGCCAGCAGCTTAACAAATCCAGGGGGCCTACTTGAAGCTTTCTTT; j_call: TRBJ1-1; cdr3_length: 16; v_call: TRBV7-2; d_call: TRBD1
cdr3_aa: CAWSGLAGFQETQYF; cdr3_nt: TGTGCCTGGAGTGGCTTAGCGGGATTCCAAGAGACCCAGTACTTC; j_call: TRBJ2-5; cdr3_length: 15; v_call: TRBV30; d_call: TRBD2
cdr3_aa: CASSGRAGGNTIYF; cdr3_nt: TGCGCCAGCAGTGGGAGGGCAGGTGGAAACACCATATATTTT; j_call: TRBJ1-3; cdr3_length: 14; v_call: TRBV10-2; d_call: -
cdr3_aa: CASSLGGPETQYF; cdr3_nt: TGTGCCAGCAGCTTGGGGGGGCCGGAGACCCAGTACTTC; j_call: TRBJ2-5; cdr3_length: 13; v_call: TRBV7-2; d_call: -
cdr3_aa: CASSAGDTGGEQYF; cdr3_nt: TGTGCCAGCAGTGCCGGGGACACCGGTGGCGAGCAGTACTTC; j_call: TRBJ2-7; cdr3_length: 14; v_call: TRBV25-1; d_call: -
cdr3_aa: CASSQASQVSPLHF; cdr3_nt: TGTGCCAGCAGCCAAGCCTCCCAGGTATCACCCCTCCACTTT; j_call: TRBJ1-6; cdr3_length: 14; v_call: TRBV14; d_call: -
cdr3_aa: CASSSGAGSREQFF; cdr3_nt: TGTGCCAGCAGTTCTGGAGCGGGGAGTAGGGAGCAGTTCTTC; j_call: TRBJ2-1; cdr3_length: 14; v_call: TRBV6-5; d_call: TRBD2
cdr3_aa: CASSPVGPGELFF; cdr3_nt: TGTGCCAGCAGCCCAGTGGGGCCCGGGGAGCTGTTTTTT; j_call: TRBJ2-2; cdr3_length: 13; v_call: TRBV5-5; d_call: -
cdr3_aa: CATSMTSGTYEQYF; cdr3_nt: TGTGCCACCAGCATGACTAGCGGGACCTACGAGCAGTACTTC; j_call: TRBJ2-7; cdr3_length: 14; v_call: TRBV15; d_call: TRBD2
cdr3_aa: CASGRTNGQGDLVF; cdr3_nt: TGCGCCAGCGGTCGAACGAACGGTCAAGGGGATTTGGTGTTC; j_call: TRBJ1-2; cdr3_length: 14; v_call: TRBV10-1; d_call: -
cdr3_aa: CASSEGDTRIRGTDTQYF; cdr3_nt: TGTGCCAGCAGCGAGGGGGACACTAGAATCCGGGGCACAGATACGCAGTATTTT; j_call: TRBJ2-3; cdr3_length: 18; v_call: TRBV9; d_call: -
cdr3_aa: CASRTARGGDNEKLFF; cdr3_nt: TGTGCCAGCAGAACTGCAAGGGGGGGAGATAATGAAAAACTGTTTTTT; j_call: TRBJ1-4; cdr3_length: 16; v_call: TRBV28; d_call: -
cdr3_aa: CASSLYSGSSYNEQFF; cdr3_nt: TGTGCCAGCAGTTTGTATAGCGGGAGCTCCTACAATGAGCAGTTCTTC; j_call: TRBJ2-1; cdr3_length: 16; v_call: TRBV6-5; d_call: TRBD2
cdr3_aa: CASSPHDRGGSPLHF; cdr3_nt: TGTGCCAGCAGTCCTCATGACAGGGGGGGTTCACCCCTCCACTTT; j_call: TRBJ1-6; cdr3_length: 15; v_call: TRBV28; d_call: TRBD1
cdr3_aa: CASSTGTGSNEKLFF; cdr3_nt: TGTGCCAGTAGTACCGGGACAGGCTCGAATGAAAAACTGTTTTTT; j_call: TRBJ1-4; cdr3_length: 15; v_call: TRBV19; d_call: TRBD1
cdr3_aa: CASSRGGAGTEAFF; cdr3_nt: TGCGCCAGCAGCCGGGGTGGGGCAGGCACTGAAGCTTTCTTT; j_call: TRBJ1-1; cdr3_length: 14; v_call: TRBV4-3; d_call: -
cdr3_aa: CASSLRAGRSSYEQYF; cdr3_nt: TGTGCCAGCAGTTTGAGGGCGGGACGAAGCTCCTACGAGCAGTACTTC; j_call: TRBJ2-7; cdr3_length: 16; v_call: TRBV27; d_call: -
cdr3_aa: CASSYRFAGQDEQYF; cdr3_nt: TGTGCCAGCAGTTACCGGTTTGCGGGACAGGACGAGCAGTACTTC; j_call: TRBJ2-7; cdr3_length: 15; v_call: TRBV6-5; d_call: TRBD1
cdr3_aa: CASSLRLAYNEQFF; cdr3_nt: TGTGCCAGCAGCTTAAGACTAGCTTACAATGAGCAGTTCTTC; j_call: TRBJ2-1; cdr3_length: 14; v_call: TRBV5-4; d_call: TRBD2
cdr3_aa: CASRGTFQAGNQPQHF; cdr3_nt: TGTGCCAGTAGAGGGACTTTCCAGGCGGGCAATCAGCCCCAGCATTTT; j_call: TRBJ1-5; cdr3_length: 16; v_call: TRBV19; d_call: -
cdr3_aa: CASGERRRAGYTEAFF; cdr3_nt: TGTGCCAGCGGCGAAAGAAGGAGGGCGGGGTACACTGAAGCTTTCTTT; j_call: TRBJ1-1; cdr3_length: 16; v_call: TRBV7-9; d_call: -
cdr3_aa: CASVRDTGELFF; cdr3_nt: TGTGCCAGCGTCAGGGATACCGGGGAGCTGTTTTTT; j_call: TRBJ2-2; cdr3_length: 12; v_call: TRBV19; d_call: -
cdr3_aa: CASSTGTFTGTDTQYF; cdr3_nt: TGTGCCAGTAGTACTGGGACTTTCACGGGCACAGATACGCAGTATTTT; j_call: TRBJ2-3; cdr3_length: 16; v_call: TRBV19; d_call: -
cdr3_aa: CASSPLGATVSNSPLHF; cdr3_nt: TGTGCCAGCAGCCCATTGGGCGCGACAGTCTCGAATTCACCCCTCCACTTT; j_call: TRBJ1-6; cdr3_length: 17; v_call: TRBV7-8; d_call: -
cdr3_aa: CASSQELATYNEQFF; cdr3_nt: TGCGCCAGCAGCCAAGAGCTAGCGACCTACAATGAGCAGTTCTTC; j_call: TRBJ2-1; cdr3_length: 15; v_call: TRBV4-3; d_call: -
cdr3_aa: CASSLGTSGMTGELFF; cdr3_nt: TGTGCCAGCAGCTTAGGGACTAGCGGGATGACCGGGGAGCTGTTTTTT; j_call: TRBJ2-2; cdr3_length: 16; v_call: TRBV7-9; d_call: TRBD2